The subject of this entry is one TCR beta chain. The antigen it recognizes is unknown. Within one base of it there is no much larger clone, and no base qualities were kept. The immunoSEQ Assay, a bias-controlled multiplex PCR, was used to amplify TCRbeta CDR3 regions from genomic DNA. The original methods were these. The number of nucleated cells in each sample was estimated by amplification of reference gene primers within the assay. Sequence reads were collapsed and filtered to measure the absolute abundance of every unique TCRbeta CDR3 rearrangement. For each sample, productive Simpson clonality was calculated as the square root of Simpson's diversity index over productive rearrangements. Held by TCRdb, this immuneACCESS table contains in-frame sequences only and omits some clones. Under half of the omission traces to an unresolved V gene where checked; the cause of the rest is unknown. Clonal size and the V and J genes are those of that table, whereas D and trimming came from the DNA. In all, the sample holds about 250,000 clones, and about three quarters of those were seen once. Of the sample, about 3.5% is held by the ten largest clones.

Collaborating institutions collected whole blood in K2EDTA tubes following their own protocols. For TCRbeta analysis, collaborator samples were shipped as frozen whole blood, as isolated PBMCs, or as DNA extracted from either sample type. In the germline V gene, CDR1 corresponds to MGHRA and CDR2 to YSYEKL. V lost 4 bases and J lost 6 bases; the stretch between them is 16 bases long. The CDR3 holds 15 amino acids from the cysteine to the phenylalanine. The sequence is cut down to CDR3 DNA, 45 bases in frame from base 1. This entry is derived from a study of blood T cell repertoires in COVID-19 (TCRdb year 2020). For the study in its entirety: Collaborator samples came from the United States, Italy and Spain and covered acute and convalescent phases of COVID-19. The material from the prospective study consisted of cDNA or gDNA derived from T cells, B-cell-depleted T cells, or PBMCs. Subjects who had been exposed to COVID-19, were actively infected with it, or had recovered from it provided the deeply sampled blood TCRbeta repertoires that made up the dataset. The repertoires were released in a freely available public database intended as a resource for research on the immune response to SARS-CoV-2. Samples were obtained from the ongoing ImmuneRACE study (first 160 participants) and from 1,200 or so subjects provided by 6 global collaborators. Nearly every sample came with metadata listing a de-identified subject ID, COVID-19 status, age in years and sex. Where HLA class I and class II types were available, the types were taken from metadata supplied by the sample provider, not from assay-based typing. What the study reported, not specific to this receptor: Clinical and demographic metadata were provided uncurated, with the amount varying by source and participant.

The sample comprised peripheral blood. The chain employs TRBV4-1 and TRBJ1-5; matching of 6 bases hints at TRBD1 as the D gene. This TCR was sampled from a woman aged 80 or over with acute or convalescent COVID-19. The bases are TGCGCCAGCAGCCTTTTCAGGGGCGCGGGTCAGCCCCAGCATTTT. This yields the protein CASSLFRGAGQPQHF.